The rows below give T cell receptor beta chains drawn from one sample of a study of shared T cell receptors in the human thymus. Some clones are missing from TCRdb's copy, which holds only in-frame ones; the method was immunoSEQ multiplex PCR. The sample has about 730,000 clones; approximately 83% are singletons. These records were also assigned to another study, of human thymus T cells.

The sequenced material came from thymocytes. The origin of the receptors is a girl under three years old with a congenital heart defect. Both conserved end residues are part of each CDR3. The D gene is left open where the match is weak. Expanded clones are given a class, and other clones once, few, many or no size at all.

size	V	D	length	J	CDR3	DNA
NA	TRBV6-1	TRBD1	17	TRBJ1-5	CASSAGTDPYSNQPQHF	TGTGCCAGCAGTGCGGGGACAGATCCTTATAGCAATCAGCCCCAGCATTTT
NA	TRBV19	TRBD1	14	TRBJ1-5	CASSGDRGFQPQHF	TGTGCCAGTAGTGGGGACAGGGGGTTTCAGCCCCAGCATTTT
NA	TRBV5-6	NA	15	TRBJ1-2	CASSLNPGANYGYTF	TGTGCCAGCAGCTTGAATCCGGGAGCTAACTATGGCTACACCTTC
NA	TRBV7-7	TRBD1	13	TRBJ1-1	CASSSWTGGEAFF	TGTGCCAGCAGCTCGTGGACAGGGGGTGAAGCTTTCTTT
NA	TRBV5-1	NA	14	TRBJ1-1	CASSSRPQGPAAFF	TGCGCCAGCAGCTCGCGTCCTCAGGGGCCCGCAGCTTTCTTT
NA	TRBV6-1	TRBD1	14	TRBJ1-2	CASRGQAPVKGYTF	TGTGCCAGCCGAGGACAGGCCCCAGTAAAGGGCTACACCTTC
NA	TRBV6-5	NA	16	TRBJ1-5	CASSYSREGGDQPQHF	TGTGCCAGCAGTTACTCGAGGGAAGGGGGTGATCAACCCCAGCATTTT
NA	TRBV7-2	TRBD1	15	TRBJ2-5	CASSFGTGGQETQYF	TGTGCCAGCAGCTTTGGGACAGGGGGGCAAGAGACCCAGTACTTC
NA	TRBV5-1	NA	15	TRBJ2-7	CASSLQGPFLYEQYF	TGCGCCAGCAGCTTGCAGGGGCCGTTTTTGTACGAGCAGTACTTC
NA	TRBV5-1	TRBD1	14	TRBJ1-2	CATSPGQGAPGYTF	TGCGCCACCTCCCCTGGGCAGGGGGCACCCGGCTACACCTTC
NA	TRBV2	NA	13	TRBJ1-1	CASSDPGSRNAFF	TGTGCCAGCAGTGATCCCGGGAGTCGGAATGCTTTCTTT
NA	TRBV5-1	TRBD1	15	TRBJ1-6	CASSPRDRAYSPLHF	TGCGCCAGCAGCCCCCGGGACAGGGCTTACTCACCCCTCCACTTT
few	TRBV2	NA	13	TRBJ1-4	CASRRVKDEKLFF	TGTGCCAGCAGGAGGGTGAAGGATGAAAAACTGTTTTTT
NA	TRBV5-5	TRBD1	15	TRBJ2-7	CASRRLTGSHYEQYF	TGTGCCAGCAGACGTTTGACAGGGAGTCACTACGAGCAGTACTTC
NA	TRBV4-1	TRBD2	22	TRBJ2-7	CASSQDIPRTSGGATRTYEQYF	TGCGCCAGCAGCCAAGATATCCCTCGGACTAGCGGGGGGGCCACCCGAACCTACGAGCAGTACTTC
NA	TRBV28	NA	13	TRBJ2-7	CASRPTIPYEQYF	TGTGCCAGCAGGCCGACTATACCCTACGAGCAGTACTTC
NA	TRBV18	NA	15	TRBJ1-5	CASSPEWGPNQPQHF	TGTGCCAGCTCACCAGAATGGGGCCCTAATCAGCCCCAGCATTTT
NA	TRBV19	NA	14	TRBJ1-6	CASAFRVLGSPLHF	TGTGCCAGTGCATTCAGGGTACTCGGATCACCCCTCCACTTT
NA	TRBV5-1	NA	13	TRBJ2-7	CASSYRVSYEQYF	TGCGCCAGCAGCTACAGGGTCTCCTACGAGCAGTACTTC
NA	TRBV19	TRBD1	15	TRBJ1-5	CASSPTGKGSQPQHF	TGTGCCAGTAGTCCGACAGGGAAGGGTAGTCAGCCCCAGCATTTT
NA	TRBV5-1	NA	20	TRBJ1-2	CASSAQSPPGAAVAHYGYTF	TGCGCCAGCAGCGCACAATCGCCCCCAGGGGCCGCCGTGGCTCATTATGGCTACACCTTC
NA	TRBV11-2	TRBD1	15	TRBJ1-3	CASSAGQGFGNTIYF	TGTGCCAGCAGCGCCGGACAGGGGTTTGGAAACACCATATATTTT